Listed below are T cell receptor beta chains from one sample, sequenced in a study of cytomegalovirus exposure and HLA in healthy donors. This table comes from immunoSEQ multiplex PCR, and its TCRdb copy is limited to in-frame clones, with some not included. This sample yields about 120,000 clones, of which 15% are seen a single time; 1.9% belongs to the top ten. Sequencing used PBMCs. These receptors all come from a young woman in good health and CMV-seronegative. Each CDR3 is given with its conserved first and last residue. Fields, in order: J gene, V gene, CDR3 protein.

TRBJ1-2	TRBV7-3	CASSPGQGANYGYTF
TRBJ2-6	TRBV10-2	CASSEQGSTFSGANVLTF
TRBJ2-1	TRBV7-3	CASSASWAGVGNEQFF
TRBJ2-2	TRBV30	CAWSVQGRDTGELFF
TRBJ2-3	TRBV4-2	CASSQDPRDTQYF
TRBJ2-7	TRBV27	CASRGDRGVLYEQYF
TRBJ2-5	TRBV18	CASSPAGTGETQYF
TRBJ2-1	TRBV19	CASRGTGNYNEQFF
TRBJ2-1	TRBV27	CASSYDSGAYNEQFF
TRBJ2-1	TRBV7-3	CASSLRGFQSGYNEQFF
TRBJ2-7	TRBV7-2	CASSTNRAEQYF
TRBJ2-7	TRBV6-5	CASSVYRDNEQYF
TRBJ1-1	TRBV30	CAWSVKGASEAFF
TRBJ2-2	TRBV19	CASSPRTSGSSGELFF
TRBJ1-3	TRBV15	CATSIQGVDTIYF
TRBJ2-3	TRBV9	CASSVEGYSTDTQYF
TRBJ2-2	TRBV19	CASSIAGTSAGGELFF
TRBJ2-1	TRBV7-9	CASSPPGRVPYNEQFF
TRBJ2-7	TRBV6-5	CASSPEGALGEQYF
TRBJ2-1	TRBV10-1	CASTTGTGVDNEQFF
TRBJ2-1	TRBV10-1	CASSPGLAGGDNEQFF
TRBJ1-2	TRBV30	CAWSVGRGYGYTF
TRBJ2-1	TRBV9	CASSVGGLGTGPNNEQFF
TRBJ2-7	TRBV7-6	CASSLAEAAGEQYF
TRBJ2-3	TRBV6-1	CASSDGGRGDTQYF
TRBJ2-7	TRBV6-5	CASWVGRGYEQYF
TRBJ2-1	TRBV9	CASSVVAGEQFF
TRBJ1-1	TRBV6-1	CASGPTARAFF
TRBJ1-1	TRBV30	CAWSVLDREAEAFF
TRBJ1-1	TRBV9	CASSPSWGNTEAFF
TRBJ1-3	TRBV7-6	CASSRSSGNTIYF
TRBJ1-1	TRBV7-9	CASSSNWGVEAFF
TRBJ1-1	TRBV7-9	CASSLTTANTEAFF